Below, one T cell receptor (beta chain) is given with its context. Its antigen is as yet unknown. These data originate in a study of shared clonotypes between healthy human individuals. CD45RO-negative, CCR7-positively selected cells formed the naive CD8 fraction, excluding terminally differentiated effector memory CD45RA+ cells. Each of the donors was a healthy adult who was HIV-negative and had not had a recent acute infection or vaccination. The ends lost 2 bases at V and 4 bases at J; junction bases unmatched: 13. The V gene's germline CDR1 is SNHLY and CDR2 FYNNEI. The CDR3 spans 17 residues. In the original processing: ImmunoSEQ only sent back junction sequences with no quality scores, so filtering was done differently. The table came from immunoSEQ multiplex PCR; TCRdb's copy has only in-frame clones and leaves some out. V, J and clone size reflect that table, while D and trimming were determined from the DNA. The table records approximately 2,000,000 clones, around 93% of them present only once.

Study conclusions and caveats: Around 5% was the fraction of naive CD4 clonotypes found shared across a few donors.

This sequence joins TRBV2 and TRBJ1-1; 7 bases agree with TRBD1. The sequenced sample was naive CD8+ T cells from PBMCs. The TCR originated in a man between 18 and 35 years old in good health. Some clones in this sample may be carry-over from other donors' samples. Here the CDR3 DNA reads TGTGCCAGCAGTGAATACGGGACAGTCCTCGGAGGCACTGAAGCTTTCTTT. This codes for CASSEYGTVLGGTEAFF.